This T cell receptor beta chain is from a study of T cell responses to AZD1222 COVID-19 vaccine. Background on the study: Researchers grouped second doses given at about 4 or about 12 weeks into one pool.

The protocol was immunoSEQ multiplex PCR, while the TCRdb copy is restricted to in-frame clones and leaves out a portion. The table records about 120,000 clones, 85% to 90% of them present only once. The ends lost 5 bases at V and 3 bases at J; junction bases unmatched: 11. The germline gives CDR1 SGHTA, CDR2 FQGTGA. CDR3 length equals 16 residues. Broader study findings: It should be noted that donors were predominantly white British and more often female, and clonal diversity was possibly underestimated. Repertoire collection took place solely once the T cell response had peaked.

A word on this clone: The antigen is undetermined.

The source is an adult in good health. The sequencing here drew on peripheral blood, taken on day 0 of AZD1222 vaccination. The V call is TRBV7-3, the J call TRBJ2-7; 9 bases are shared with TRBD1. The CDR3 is CASSLQPPGQGYEQYF. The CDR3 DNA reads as TGTGCCAGCAGCCTCCAGCCCCCGGGACAGGGCTACGAGCAGTACTTC.